The 6 T cell receptor beta chains given below trace back to one sample, sequenced in a study of blood T cell repertoires in COVID-19. Only in-frame clones appear in the TCRdb table, and some are missing; sequencing was by immunoSEQ multiplex PCR. In the table there are 150,000 to 200,000 clones, 70% to 85% of which are singletons. Sequencing was performed on peripheral blood. Source of these receptors: a woman aged 40 to 50 with COVID-19, enrolled during active disease.

The chain employs TRBV5-4 and TRBJ2-1; 7 nucleotides align to TRBD1. Unmatched junction bases numbered 4, after V lost 4 bases and J lost 3 bases. The CDR3 extends over 14 amino acids. Per the germline V gene, CDR1 is SGHNT and CDR2 is YYREEE (reference sequence). The CDR3 protein is CASSTGTVYNEQFF. Written as DNA, the CDR3 is TGTGCCAGCAGCACCGGGACAGTCTACAATGAGCAGTTCTTC.

The rearrangement uses TRBV28 and TRBJ2-3, with TRBD2 matching over 14 bases. The V and J ends lost 6 bases and 9 bases, in that order; junction bases with no gene match: 5. Germline lookup yields CDR1 MDHEN and CDR2 SYDVKM. The CDR3 sequence is 14 residues long. The CDR3 spells CASSPGLAGGTQYF. In DNA, the CDR3 is TGTGCCAGCAGCCCCGGACTAGCGGGAGGAACGCAGTATTTT.

The chain joins TRBV15 to TRBJ1-5; weak D call: TRBD1 (5 bases). The CDR3 loop spans 15 amino acids. Germline V gene lookup returns CDR1 LNHNV and CDR2 YYDKDF (reference sequence). The V end was cut by 1 base, the J end by 6 bases, with 13 bases between. The CDR3 sequence: CATSRVFPGGQPQHF. CDR3 DNA: TGTGCCACCAGCAGAGTCTTCCCCGGGGGTCAGCCCCAGCATTTT.

J is TRBJ1-2 and V is TRBV9; D gene unclear. This CDR3 has 15 amino acids. Germline V lookup: CDR1 SGDLS, CDR2 YYNGEE. The V and J ends lost 0 bases and 2 bases respectively, with 11 bases between them. Written as DNA, the CDR3 is TGTGCCAGCAGCGTAGCTGTTGAGGGAAACTATGGCTACACCTTC. Translated, it gives CASSVAVEGNYGYTF.

The chain recombines TRBV7-2 with TRBJ2-7, with TRBD1 identical over 7 bases. CDR1 SGHTA and CDR2 FQGNSA come from the germline V gene. Trimming removed 5 bases from V and 0 bases from J; junction bases left unmatched: 7. This CDR3 region has 15 residues. The CDR3 sequence is CASSVNRGGSYEQYF. The CDR3 DNA follows: TGTGCCAGCAGCGTCAACAGGGGTGGCTCCTACGAGCAGTACTTC.

The V call is TRBV7-2, the J call TRBJ2-1; D gene ambiguous. With 1 base removed from V and 9 bases from J, the gap between germline ends came to 7 bases. The CDR3 is 12 residues long. Per germline, CDR1 SGHTA and CDR2 FQGNSA. This CDR3 is CASSLVGLEQFF. CDR3 nucleotide sequence: TGTGCCAGCAGCTTAGTCGGTCTTGAGCAGTTCTTC.